Listed below are T cell receptor beta chains from one sample, sequenced in a study of patients and donors after allogeneic stem cell transplantation. TCRdb passed the RT-PCR reads through MiXCR, listing each CDR3 protein once. The sample lists tens of thousands of distinct CDR3 sequences; more than 20% were seen once. Sequencing was done on a sample of blood, either unsorted or a sorted T cell fraction (not recorded which). The receptors were sampled from a human donor who was either an allogeneic HSCT recipient or a stem cell or donor lymphocyte infusion donor (not recorded which). It is not recorded whose cells these are; they may come from a transplant donor. Both conserved end residues are part of each CDR3. A D gene is named only where the DNA matches it firmly. For some rows the clone size is stated as once, few or many, or as a class when expanded; others skip it.

len	v_gene	d_gene	abundance	j_gene	CDR3nt	CDR3aa
15	TRBV7-2	NA	few	TRBJ1-1	TGTGCCAGCAGCACTCAGCTGGGAGGGAACACTGAAGCTTTCTTT	CASSTQLGGNTEAFF
13	TRBV7-2	NA	NA	TRBJ2-1	TGTGCCAGCAGCTTAGTCGCCTACAATGAGCAGTTCTTC	CASSLVAYNEQFF
13	TRBV12-3/TRBV12-4	NA	few	TRBJ2-5	TGTGCCAGCTCCCCTCTGGGGCAGGAGACCCAGTACTTC	CASSPLGQETQYF
14	TRBV7-8	NA	NA	TRBJ2-1	TGTGCCAGCAGCTTTGGGGGGATAGAGGTTGAGCAGTTCTTC	CASSFGGIEVEQFF
13	TRBV5-6	NA	many	TRBJ1-1	TGTGCCAGCAGCTTACCCTCCTGGGGCGAAGCTTTCTTT	CASSLPSWGEAFF
18	TRBV6-5	TRBD2	NA	TRBJ2-2	TGTGCCAGCAGTTACTCCTTGGGGGGGGTAGTGACCACCGGGGAGCTGTTTTTT	CASSYSLGGVVTTGELFF
16	TRBV20-1	TRBD2	NA	TRBJ2-2	TGCAGTGCTCCCCGAAGGGCGGGAGTACTCACCGGGGAGCTGTTTTTT	CSAPRRAGVLTGELFF
14	TRBV5-1	TRBD1	NA	TRBJ2-1	TGCGCCAGCAGCTTCGGACAGGGGAGGGATGAGCAGTTCTTC	CASSFGQGRDEQFF
13	TRBV10-3	NA	few	TRBJ2-7	TGTGCCATCAGTGGCCTTTACGTGTACGAGCAGTACTTC	CAISGLYVYEQYF
15	TRBV4-2	NA	NA	TRBJ1-1	TGTGCCAGCAGCCAAGCTCAGGCAGACCACACTGAAGCTTTCTTT	CASSQAQADHTEAFF
14	TRBV7-9	NA	many	TRBJ2-3	TGTGCCAGCAGCTCCATCTCCTGGGCAGATACGCAGTATTTT	CASSSISWADTQYF
12	TRBV20-1	TRBD1	few	TRBJ1-1	TGCAGTGCTGGACAGGGGGACACTGAAGCTTTCTTT	CSAGQGDTEAFF
15	TRBV10-3	TRBD1	many	TRBJ2-7	TGTGCCATCAGTAACCCGACAGGGGGCGACTACGAGCAGTACTTC	CAISNPTGGDYEQYF
14	TRBV20-1	NA	NA	TRBJ2-5	TGCAGTGCTAGAGAAGGAGCATTCCAAGAGACCCAGTACTTC	CSAREGAFQETQYF
13	TRBV18	NA	few	TRBJ1-2	TGTGCCAGCTCAGATGAAATTCCGTATGGCTACACCTTC	CASSDEIPYGYTF
15	TRBV7-2	TRBD1	few	TRBJ2-5	TGTGCCAGCAGTCCACGACAGGGGGCAAAAGAGACCCAGTACTTC	CASSPRQGAKETQYF
12	TRBV30	NA	NA	TRBJ2-5	TGTGCCTGGAGTGTTATAGGGGAGACCCAGTACTTC	CAWSVIGETQYF
12	TRBV7-9	NA	NA	TRBJ1-4	TGTGCCAGCAGCTTAATTAATGAAAAACTGTTTTTT	CASSLINEKLFF
13	TRBV27	NA	NA	TRBJ1-2	TGTGCCAGCAGTCCGGACATGATGGATGGCTACACCTTC	CASSPDMMDGYTF
14	TRBV7-2	NA	NA	TRBJ2-1	TGTGCCAGCAGCGTACATCCTGGGGCCAATGAGCAGTTCTTC	CASSVHPGANEQFF
15	TRBV7-2	NA	NA	TRBJ2-2	TGTGCCAGCAGCTTGAGGCGGATGAACACCGGGGAGCTGTTTTTT	CASSLRRMNTGELFF
15	TRBV12-3/TRBV12-4	NA	few	TRBJ2-3	TGTGCCAGCAGTCCCCCCCTAGTTCTCACAGATACGCAGTATTTT	CASSPPLVLTDTQYF
14	TRBV15	NA	few	TRBJ2-3	TGTGCCACCAGCAGAGCATACAGGGCCGATACGCAGTATTTT	CATSRAYRADTQYF
16	TRBV9	NA	few	TRBJ1-2	TGTGCCAGCAGCCCGAGGCTAACATCGACCGGGTATGGCTACACCTTC	CASSPRLTSTGYGYTF
16	TRBV5-1	TRBD2	NA	TRBJ2-1	TGCGCCAGCAGCTTGGGGCTAGCGGGATCCTACAATGAGCAGTTCTTC	CASSLGLAGSYNEQFF
12	TRBV4-2	NA	few	TRBJ1-2	TGTGCCAGCAGCCAAGAGGGCTATGGCTACACCTTC	CASSQEGYGYTF
19	TRBV3-1	NA	few	TRBJ2-7	TGTGCCAGCAGCCAAGGTGCAACTAAGGTCTCGTCTCTTTTCTACGAGCAGTACTTC	CASSQGATKVSSLFYEQYF
16	TRBV7-2	NA	NA	TRBJ2-3	TGTGCCAGCAGCTTTGTCGGGGGGCGGACAACAGATACGCAGTATTTT	CASSFVGGRTTDTQYF
12	TRBV12-3/TRBV12-4	NA	NA	TRBJ1-3	TGTGCCAGCAGTCTTTCTGGAAACACCATATATTTT	CASSLSGNTIYF
13	TRBV27	NA	NA	TRBJ1-1	TGTGCCAGCAGTTTCGTTCCGAACACTGAAGCTTTCTTT	CASSFVPNTEAFF
14	TRBV5-5	NA	NA	TRBJ2-1	TGTGCCAGCAGCATCCGGGACGTCCACAATGAGCAGTTCTTC	CASSIRDVHNEQFF